Each of the 30 T cell receptor beta chains below was sequenced from the same sample in a study of T cell responses to AZD1222 COVID-19 vaccine. Only in-frame clones appear in the TCRdb table, and some are missing; sequencing was by immunoSEQ multiplex PCR. The table has roughly 70,000 clones, nearly 90% seen once. The material was peripheral blood, obtained 28 days after the second AZD1222 dose. These receptor sequences come from an adult who received the AZD1222 COVID-19 vaccine.

The genes are TRBV5-1 and TRBJ1-1; D unresolved. This CDR3 has 16 residues. The V end was cut by 0 bases, the J end by 0 bases, with 12 bases between. Germline V gene lookup returns CDR1 SGHRS and CDR2 YFSETQ. The CDR3 here is CASSLAPQTMNTEAFF. As DNA, the CDR3 is TGCGCCAGCAGCTTGGCCCCACAGACTATGAACACTGAAGCTTTCTTT.

This chain uses TRBV9 with TRBJ2-7; unclear D gene. V gave up 2 bases and J gave up 4 bases, with 22 bases separating them. This CDR3 has 17 amino acids. Germline V lookup: CDR1 SGDLS, CDR2 YYNGEE. CDR3 DNA: TGTGCCAGCAGCGTCGACGAGAACCCAACGGGTGATTACGAGCAGTACTTC. Translated: CASSVDENPTGDYEQYF.

CDR3 sequence (DNA): TGTGCCAGCAGCCCACATCACTCTCGGGGCGGGGAGCTGTTTTTT. Translating it yields CASSPHHSRGGELFF. This chain uses TRBV9 with TRBJ2-2; a possible D gene is TRBD2 (5 bases). CDR1 and CDR2 (germline): SGDLS, YYNGEE. Trimming cost V 4 bases and J 7 bases, with 17 bases left between them. This CDR3 spans 15 amino acids. Full variable domain (rest looked up from reference TRBV9 and TRBJ2-2): DSGVTQTPKHLITATGQRVTLRCSPRSGDLSVYWYQQSLDQGLQFLIQYYNGEERAKGNILERFSAQQFPDLHSELNLSSLELGDSALYFCASSPHHSRGGELFFGEGSRLTVL.

The V call is TRBV6-5, the J call TRBJ1-2; 8 bases are shared with TRBD1. The CDR3 length is 13 residues. CDR1 and CDR2 from the germline V gene are MNHEY and SVGAGI. V gave up 7 bases and J gave up 7 bases; unmatched junction bases: 8. CDR3 sequence (DNA): TGTGCCAGCACCCCAGGGGGCTCGGTTGGCTACACCTTC. Amino acids: CASTPGGSVGYTF.

The gene calls are TRBV6-5 and TRBJ1-3, with D possibly TRBD1 on 6 matching bases. CDR1 is MNHEY, CDR2 SVGAGI, per germline. V shed 6 bases and J shed 0 bases, with 12 bases lying between them. The CDR3 is 15 residues long. This CDR3 reads CASRPPTGSGNTIYF. DNA for the CDR3: TGTGCCAGCAGACCTCCGACAGGCTCTGGAAACACCATATATTTT.

This clone is judged medium-sized (0.01 to 0.1%). The rearrangement links TRBV4-3 to TRBJ1-3, with D hard to call. Trimming took off 4 bases at V and 1 base at J, with 11 bases between the two ends. Germline loops: CDR1 LGHNA, CDR2 YSLEER. The CDR3 sequence is 15 residues long. CDR3 bases: TGCGCCAGCAGCCCGACCCGACGGTCTGGAAACACCATATATTTT. It translates to CASSPTRRSGNTIYF.

The genes are TRBV6-2 or TRBV6-3 and TRBJ1-1, with unresolved D. The CDR3 covers 13 residues. V dropped 5 bases and J dropped 5 bases, with 12 bases sitting between them. Germline-derived CDR1 and CDR2 are MNHEY and SVGEGT. The CDR3, as DNA: TGTGCCAGCAGTCCACAAGAGGCGACTGAAGCTTTCTTT. This sequence encodes CASSPQEATEAFF.

The chain employs TRBV3-1 (or the pseudogene TRBV3-2) and TRBJ2-1; the match to TRBD2 covers 12 bases. J lost 7 bases, V lost 3 bases, and 10 bases had no gene match. The length of the CDR3 is 17 residues. The germline V gene encodes CDR1 LGHDT and CDR2 YNNKEL (reference sequence). The CDR3 region has the DNA TGTGCCAGCAGCCACCCTTCCCTAGCGGGAGGGCCGAATGAGCAGTTCTTC. The encoded protein is CASSHPSLAGGPNEQFF.

The chain employs TRBV7-3 and TRBJ2-7; no clear D gene. Trimming pared 5 bases from V and 6 bases from J, leaving 14 bases between. The CDR3 consists of 13 residues. Germline-derived CDR1 and CDR2 are SGHTA and FQGTGA. CDR3 amino acids: CASSTDRNSEQYF. Here the CDR3 DNA reads TGTGCCAGCAGCACCGATCGCAATTCCGAGCAGTACTTC.

Comment on this clone: A junction boundary mismatches the germline segment, possibly from a read error. The chain couples TRBV2 to TRBJ1-1; D call uncertain. The CDR3 has 11 residues. Germline-derived CDR1 and CDR2 are SNHLY and FYNNEI. The CDR3 loop is CASTREAEAFF. The CDR3 nucleotides are TGTGCCAGCACAAGAGAAGCTGAGGCTTTCTTT.

The J gene is TRBJ2-5, the V gene TRBV5-1; no clear D. Looked up from germline, CDR1 is SGHRS and CDR2 is YFSETQ. Trimming removed 0 bases from V and 3 bases from J, with 6 bases in between. The CDR3 runs to 13 residues. The CDR3 is CASSLVPEETQYF. CDR3 sequence (DNA): TGCGCCAGCAGCTTGGTTCCGGAAGAGACCCAGTACTTC. The variable domain in full, completed from reference TRBV5-1 and TRBJ2-5, reads KAGVTQTPRYLIKTRGQQVTLSCSPISGHRSVSWYQQTPGQGLQFLFEYFSETQRNKGNFPGRFSGRQFSNSRSEMNVSTLELGDSALYLCASSLVPEETQYFGPGTRLLVL.

The chain has TRBV7-8 and TRBJ2-7; unclear D gene. This CDR3 spans 13 amino acids. The germline V gene has CDR1 SGHVS and CDR2 FQNEAQ. V lost 3 bases to trimming and J lost 3 bases, with 9 bases between them. CDR3 sequence reads: CASSFNPLYEQYF. Here the CDR3 DNA reads TGTGCCAGCAGCTTCAACCCCCTCTACGAGCAGTACTTC.

This clone came up once. The chain uses TRBV7-2 and TRBJ1-1, with 9 bases fitting TRBD1. Germline CDR1 reads SGHTA; CDR2 reads FQGNSA. V gave up 6 bases and J gave up 3 bases; unmatched junction bases: 11. The CDR3 extends over 16 amino acids. CDR3 DNA sequence: TGTGCCAGCAGGGGACAGGGAGGTCCGAGAGACACTGAAGCTTTCTTT. The encoded protein is CASRGQGGPRDTEAFF.

Only a few counts were recorded for this clone. The rearrangement uses TRBV18 and TRBJ1-1, with TRBD1 as a possible D gene (5 bases). V lost 3 bases and J lost 6, with 17 bases in between. The V gene's germline CDR1 is KGHSH and CDR2 LQKENI. This CDR3 is built from 15 residues. The CDR3 sequence: CASSPRKVRGAEAFF. As DNA, the CDR3 is TGTGCCAGCTCACCTAGGAAGGTCCGGGGGGCTGAAGCTTTCTTT.

The chain employs TRBV5-1 and TRBJ2-2, with 11 positions matching TRBD1. Trimming at V came to 5 bases and at J to 4 bases, leaving 7 bases not matched to a gene. The CDR3 covers 16 residues. Germline V CDR1 and CDR2: SGHRS, YFSETQ. CDR3 sequence reads: CASRDRGRPSTGELFF. The CDR3 DNA reads TGCGCCAGCAGGGACAGGGGGCGTCCGAGCACCGGGGAGCTGTTTTTT.

V is TRBV10-1 and J is TRBJ2-1; the D is unclear. Germline values: CDR1 WNHNN, CDR2 SYGVQD (reference sequence). The CDR3 runs to 15 residues. Deletions cut 0 bases from V and 2 bases from J, with 8 bases between. The chain's CDR3 is CASSESLLAYNEQFF. CDR3 nucleotides: TGCGCCAGCAGTGAGTCGCTTCTAGCCTACAATGAGCAGTTCTTC.

CDR3 protein: CASSARQGSNSPLHF. For the CDR3, the DNA is TGTGCCAGCAGCGCTAGACAGGGGTCGAATTCACCCCTCCACTTT. The rearrangement links TRBV7-6 to TRBJ1-6; TRBD1 matches 8 bases. Germline V lookup: CDR1 SGHVS, CDR2 FNYEAQ. This CDR3 contains 15 residues. Trimming took 5 bases from V and 7 from J; bases not matched to a gene: 7.

The count of this clone is one. J is TRBJ2-5 and V is TRBV29-1, with a possible D match to TRBD1 (7 bases). The germline V gene has CDR1 SQVTM and CDR2 ANQGSEA. This CDR3 is built from 13 residues. Trimming took off 6 bases at V and 2 bases at J, with 13 bases between the two ends. The DNA for the CDR3 is TGCAGCGTCTCCCAGGGGGGACAAGAGACCCAGTACTTC. This codes for CSVSQGGQETQYF.

This chain uses TRBV2 with TRBJ2-3, with D perhaps matching TRBD1 (5 bases). V was trimmed by 4 bases and J by 1 base, leaving 9 bases between them. Germline CDR1 SNHLY, CDR2 FYNNEI. The CDR3 runs 14 residues. CDR3 region: CASSGGSGTDTQYF. As DNA, the CDR3 is TGTGCCAGCAGTGGGGGCAGCGGCACAGATACGCAGTATTTT.

This chain joins TRBV7-3 and TRBJ2-3, with 13 bases matching TRBD2. The ends lost 5 bases at V and 1 base at J; junction bases unmatched: 9. Germline values: CDR1 SGHTA, CDR2 FQGTGA. This CDR3 has 18 residues. Written as DNA, the CDR3 is TGTGCCAGCAGCCGTACCGGGACTAGCGGGACCCGCACAGATACGCAGTATTTT. Its protein product is CASSRTGTSGTRTDTQYF.

The CDR3 sequence is CASSVTGQYGYTF. The CDR3 nucleotides read TGTGCCAGCAGCGTCACAGGGCAGTATGGCTACACCTTC. The V call is TRBV9, the J call TRBJ1-2; possible D gene TRBD1, 6 bases. From germline, CDR1 is SGDLS and CDR2 YYNGEE. V was pared by 2 bases and J by 5 bases, with 10 bases between. The CDR3 runs to 13 residues. The full variable domain, rest sourced from reference TRBV9 and TRBJ1-2, is DSGVTQTPKHLITATGQRVTLRCSPRSGDLSVYWYQQSLDQGLQFLIQYYNGEERAKGNILERFSAQQFPDLHSELNLSSLELGDSALYFCASSVTGQYGYTFGSGTRLTVV.

This chain connects TRBV3-1 (or the pseudogene TRBV3-2) to TRBJ1-5; D gene ambiguous. Germline V gives CDR1 LGHDT, CDR2 YNNKEL (reference sequence). The CDR3 covers 15 residues. V gave up 0 bases and J gave up 3 bases, with 9 bases separating them. The CDR3 coding sequence is TGTGCCAGCAGCCAAGATATGGTTCCCAATCAGCCCCAGCATTTT. Its protein product is CASSQDMVPNQPQHF.

The table lists this clone with a count of one. The chain combines TRBV10-3 with TRBJ1-2; possible D gene TRBD1, 5 bases. This CDR3 contains 16 residues. Germline values: CDR1 ENHRY, CDR2 SYGVKD. Trimming left V 3 bases short and J 6 bases short, with 20 bases between. CDR3 DNA: TGTGCCATCAGTGAAAGGAAACCGGCTCAGGGTGATGGCTACACCTTC. Encoded protein: CAISERKPAQGDGYTF.

The chain couples TRBV3-1 (or the pseudogene TRBV3-2) to TRBJ1-1; a possible D gene is TRBD1 (6 bases). Between the trimmed V and J ends, which lost 0 bases and 9 bases, there was a span of 11 bases. This CDR3 has 13 residues. In germline, CDR1 is LGHDT, CDR2 YNNKEL (reference sequence). The CDR3: CASSQDQQGKAFF. CDR3 nucleotides: TGTGCCAGCAGCCAAGATCAGCAGGGGAAAGCTTTCTTT.

This clone was recorded a few times. The chain has TRBV27 and TRBJ1-1, with a weak D call TRBD1 (5 bases). The CDR3 is 12 residues long. The germline V gene has CDR1 MNHEY and CDR2 SMNVEV (reference sequence). Trimming stripped 6 bases from V and 4 bases from J, with 9 bases between. CDR3 DNA: TGTGCCAGCAGCCATGACAGCACTGAAGCTTTCTTT. Its translation: CASSHDSTEAFF.

The gene calls are TRBV27 and TRBJ1-2; TRBD1 matches 7 bases. Germline CDR1 MNHEY, CDR2 SMNVEV (reference sequence). This CDR3 is built from 14 residues. V shed 5 bases, J shed 6 bases, and the junction held 9 bases outside the gene matches. CDR3 sequence reads: CASSPWDSLNGYTF. CDR3 bases: TGTGCCAGCAGTCCCTGGGACAGCTTAAATGGCTACACCTTC.

The genes are TRBV19 and TRBJ1-2; a possible D gene is TRBD1 (6 bases). V was shortened by 7 bases and J by 7 bases, with 22 bases between the two germline ends. Germline V gene data show CDR1 as LNHDA and CDR2 as SQIVND (reference sequence). This CDR3 comprises 15 residues. CDR3 sequence: CASTPGQPKSGGYTF. The CDR3 region has the DNA TGTGCCAGTACCCCTGGACAGCCTAAGTCGGGTGGCTACACCTTC. Combining the CDR3 with reference TRBV19 and TRBJ1-2 gives the whole variable domain DGGITQSPKYLFRKEGQNVTLSCEQNLNHDAMYWYRQDPGQGLRLIYYSQIVNDFQKGDIAEGYSVSREKKESFPLTVTSAQKNPTAFYLCASTPGQPKSGGYTFGSGTRLTVV.

The chain employs TRBV9 and TRBJ2-7; D is perhaps TRBD1 or TRBD2 (5 bases each). The CDR3 runs 14 residues. The V gene lost 0 bases and the J gene lost 6 bases, with 13 bases spanning the gap. Looked up from germline, CDR1 is SGDLS and CDR2 is YYNGEE. The CDR3 DNA is TGTGCCAGCAGCGTAGATTGGGGGAGCGGCGAGCAGTACTTC. Translated: CASSVDWGSGEQYF.

This clone was recorded only once. V gene TRBV2 combines with J gene TRBJ1-1; TRBD1 might be the D (5 bases). Germline V gene sequence: CDR1 SNHLY, CDR2 FYNNEI. The CDR3 sequence is 13 residues long. V lost 3 bases to trimming and J lost 4 bases, with 9 bases between them. CDR3 protein: CASSEQGLTEAFF. CDR3 nucleotides: TGTGCCAGCAGTGAGCAGGGCCTCACTGAAGCTTTCTTT.

This clone was recorded only once. The chain couples TRBV7-9 to TRBJ1-6, with 7 bases aligning to TRBD1. From germline, CDR1 is SEHNR and CDR2 FQNEAQ (reference sequence). This CDR3 is built from 15 residues. J was trimmed by 7 bases and V by 1 base; bases with no gene match: 4. Written as DNA, the CDR3 is TGTGCCAGCAGCTTAGGAGGGACAGCAAATTCACCCCTCCACTTT. Translation gives CASSLGGTANSPLHF.